The clone carrying this T cell receptor (beta chain) was counted only a few times. These data come from a study of blood T cell repertoires in COVID-19. Study-level information: Acute and convalescent COVID-19 samples came from the United States, Italy and Spain.

Original methodology: Counts of nucleated cells, estimated from reference gene primer amplification, were obtained. Only in-frame clones appear in the TCRdb table, and some are missing; sequencing was by immunoSEQ multiplex PCR. The V and J calls and clone size come from that table; D and trimming were worked out from the DNA. The sample contains about 140,000 clones, 65% to 85% of which appear only once. This CDR3 has 16 amino acids. Germline CDR1 reads SGHNT; CDR2 reads YYREEE (reference sequence). V was clipped by 3 bases and J by 1 base; unmatched bases: 5. The specimen sequenced was peripheral blood. The rearrangement uses TRBV5-4 and TRBJ2-2; TRBD2 matches at 8 bases. The sequence came from a woman aged 60-75 years with acute or convalescent COVID-19. This CDR3 reads CASSSGGAQNTGELFF. The CDR3 DNA reads TGTGCCAGCAGCTCCGGGGGGGCACAGAACACCGGGGAGCTGTTTTTT. The whole variable domain, filled in from reference TRBV5-4 and TRBJ2-2, reads ETGVTQSPTHLIKTRGQQVTLRCSSQSGHNTVSWYQQALGQGPQFIFQYYREEENGRGNFPPRFSGLQFPNYSSELNVNALELDDSALYLCASSSGGAQNTGELFFGEGSRLTVL.